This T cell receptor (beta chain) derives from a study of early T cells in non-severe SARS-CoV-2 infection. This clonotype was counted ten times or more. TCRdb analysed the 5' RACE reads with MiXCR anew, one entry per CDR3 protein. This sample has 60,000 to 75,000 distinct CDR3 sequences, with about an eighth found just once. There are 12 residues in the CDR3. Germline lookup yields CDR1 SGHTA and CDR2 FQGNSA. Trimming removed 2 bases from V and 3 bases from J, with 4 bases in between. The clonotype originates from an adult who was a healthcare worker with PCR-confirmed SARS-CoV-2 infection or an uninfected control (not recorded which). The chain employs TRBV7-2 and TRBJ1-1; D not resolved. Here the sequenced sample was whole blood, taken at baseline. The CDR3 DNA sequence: TGTGCCAGCAGCTTAAGGGACACTGAAGCTTTCTTT. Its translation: CASSLRDTEAFF.